This T cell receptor beta chain stems from a study of T cell responses to AZD1222 COVID-19 vaccine. Study-wide points: The donors showed a predominance of white British ancestry and of females, with possible underestimation of clonal diversity.

To note about this clone: Its antigen is unknown.

Measured with immunoSEQ multiplex PCR; TCRdb has only the in-frame clones, and not every one. The sample lists 110,000 or so clones, about 86% occurring once. V lost 8 bases, J lost 10 bases, and 17 bases lay in between. Per the germline V gene, CDR1 is MNHEY and CDR2 is SMNVEV (reference sequence). This CDR3 has 12 amino acids. This TCR was recovered from an adult who received the AZD1222 COVID-19 vaccine. Sample: peripheral blood, taken 28 days after the second AZD1222 dose. V and J are TRBV27 and TRBJ1-2; perhaps TRBD1 as D (5 bases). This CDR3 is CASFDSTLNYTF. The CDR3 DNA follows: TGTGCCAGCTTTGACAGCACCTTAAACTACACCTTC.